These T cell receptor beta chains were read from a single sample in a study of identical twins. TCRdb passed the 5' RACE reads through MiXCR, listing each CDR3 protein once. The repertoire holds about 530,000 distinct CDR3 sequences, with roughly 15% as singletons. These records were also assigned to another study, of yellow fever vaccine responses in identical twins.

The sequenced material came from CD4+ T cells sorted from blood. All receptors come from a young woman in good health. Each CDR3 is given with its conserved first and last residue. Fields, in order: D gene, clone size, V gene, J gene, CDR3 protein, CDR3 DNA. The D gene is left open where the match is weak. The size of a clone is reported for some rows only, either as once, few or many, or as a class for expanded clones.

d_gene: TRBD2
abundance: few
v_gene: TRBV4-1
j_gene: TRBJ2-3
CDR3aa: CASSQDLLAGLSTDTQYF
CDR3nt: TGCGCCAGCAGCCAAGATCTGTTAGCGGGACTGAGCACAGATACGCAGTATTTT

d_gene: .
abundance: many
v_gene: TRBV4-2
j_gene: TRBJ1-2
CDR3aa: CASSQDDSVWGYTF
CDR3nt: TGTGCCAGCAGCCAAGATGACAGCGTCTGGGGCTACACCTTC

d_gene: TRBD2
abundance: .
v_gene: TRBV6-1
j_gene: TRBJ2-2
CDR3aa: CASRGRGKRNTGELFF
CDR3nt: TGTGCCAGCCGGGGGAGGGGAAAGAGGAACACCGGGGAGCTGTTTTTT

d_gene: TRBD2
abundance: few
v_gene: TRBV7-8
j_gene: TRBJ2-5
CDR3aa: CASSLGDRLAGIQETQYF
CDR3nt: TGTGCCAGCAGCTTAGGGGATCGACTAGCGGGGATCCAAGAGACCCAGTACTTC

d_gene: .
abundance: few
v_gene: TRBV12-3/TRBV12-4
j_gene: TRBJ1-2
CDR3aa: CASSLQGRYTF
CDR3nt: TGTGCCAGCAGTTTGCAGGGTCGCTACACCTTC

d_gene: TRBD2
abundance: few
v_gene: TRBV4-1
j_gene: TRBJ2-5
CDR3aa: CASSQEGLAGVRETQYF
CDR3nt: TGCGCCAGCAGCCAAGAGGGGCTAGCGGGGGTCCGAGAGACCCAGTACTTC

d_gene: TRBD2
abundance: .
v_gene: TRBV7-2
j_gene: TRBJ2-2
CDR3aa: CASSLAPSGSFTGELFF
CDR3nt: TGTGCCAGCAGCTTAGCACCTAGCGGGAGCTTTACCGGGGAGCTGTTTTTT

d_gene: .
abundance: .
v_gene: TRBV18
j_gene: TRBJ2-5
CDR3aa: CASSPRAGQETQYF
CDR3nt: TGTGCCAGCTCACCGCGAGCGGGCCAAGAGACCCAGTACTTC

d_gene: .
abundance: .
v_gene: TRBV28
j_gene: TRBJ2-4
CDR3aa: CASSLHQLAKNIQYF
CDR3nt: TGTGCCAGCAGTTTACACCAACTAGCCAAAAACATTCAGTACTTC

d_gene: .
abundance: few
v_gene: TRBV10-3
j_gene: TRBJ2-7
CDR3aa: CAIVAAGSSYEQYF
CDR3nt: TGTGCCATTGTAGCGGCAGGGAGCTCCTACGAGCAGTACTTC

d_gene: TRBD1
abundance: .
v_gene: TRBV11-2
j_gene: TRBJ1-6
CDR3aa: CASSKTGQWAEPLHF
CDR3nt: TGTGCCAGCAGCAAGACAGGGCAATGGGCGGAACCCCTCCACTTT

d_gene: TRBD1
abundance: .
v_gene: TRBV27
j_gene: TRBJ1-1
CDR3aa: CASSLGDRETEAFF
CDR3nt: TGTGCCAGCAGTTTAGGGGACAGGGAAACTGAAGCTTTCTTT

d_gene: .
abundance: many
v_gene: TRBV5-1
j_gene: TRBJ2-7
CDR3aa: CASSGTSSYEQYF
CDR3nt: TGTGCCAGCAGCGGTACTAGCTCCTACGAGCAGTACTTC

d_gene: .
abundance: few
v_gene: TRBV5-6
j_gene: TRBJ2-2
CDR3aa: CASSFGGLGTGELFF
CDR3nt: TGTGCCAGCAGCTTCGGAGGGCTTGGCACCGGGGAGCTGTTTTTT

d_gene: TRBD2
abundance: few
v_gene: TRBV5-1
j_gene: TRBJ2-3
CDR3aa: CASSDTPGLAGSYTQYF
CDR3nt: TGCGCCAGCAGCGACACCCCGGGACTAGCGGGATCATATACGCAGTATTTT

d_gene: TRBD1
abundance: many
v_gene: TRBV6-1
j_gene: TRBJ1-3
CDR3aa: CATKSAGTGYRSTIYF
CDR3nt: TGTGCCACCAAGAGCGCCGGGACAGGGTATAGGAGCACCATATATTTT

d_gene: .
abundance: .
v_gene: TRBV7-9
j_gene: TRBJ2-1
CDR3aa: CASILGAGNEQFF
CDR3nt: TGTGCCAGCATCCTAGGGGCGGGGAATGAGCAGTTCTTC

d_gene: TRBD2
abundance: .
v_gene: TRBV2
j_gene: TRBJ2-5
CDR3aa: CASSPPRLAGGQETQYF
CDR3nt: TGTGCCAGCAGTCCCCCAAGGCTAGCGGGAGGACAAGAGACCCAGTACTTC

d_gene: .
abundance: few
v_gene: TRBV4-2
j_gene: TRBJ2-1
CDR3aa: CASGSSRSYNEQFF
CDR3nt: TGTGCCAGCGGTTCGTCCCGCTCCTACAATGAGCAGTTCTTC

d_gene: TRBD1
abundance: few
v_gene: TRBV5-1
j_gene: TRBJ2-1
CDR3aa: CASSLEGTGRVDEQFF
CDR3nt: TGCGCCAGCAGCTTGGAGGGGACAGGGCGAGTGGATGAGCAGTTCTTC

d_gene: TRBD1
abundance: few
v_gene: TRBV7-6
j_gene: TRBJ1-2
CDR3aa: CASSEDRAPLSNYGYTF
CDR3nt: TGTGCCAGCAGCGAAGACAGGGCGCCACTTTCTAACTATGGCTACACCTTC

d_gene: .
abundance: many
v_gene: TRBV24-1
j_gene: TRBJ2-1
CDR3aa: CATSDSIGNEQFF
CDR3nt: TGTGCCACCAGTGATTCCATCGGGAATGAGCAGTTCTTC

d_gene: .
abundance: many
v_gene: TRBV4-1
j_gene: TRBJ1-2
CDR3aa: CASSGFLGGSYGYTF
CDR3nt: TGCGCCAGCAGCGGATTTCTTGGTGGCAGCTATGGCTACACCTTC

d_gene: .
abundance: few
v_gene: TRBV5-1
j_gene: TRBJ2-1
CDR3aa: CASSLSGLHSEQFF
CDR3nt: TGCGCCAGCAGCTTGTCAGGTTTGCACAGTGAGCAGTTCTTC

d_gene: TRBD1
abundance: .
v_gene: TRBV12-3/TRBV12-4
j_gene: TRBJ2-5
CDR3aa: CASSLGTGRQETQYF
CDR3nt: TGTGCCAGCAGCCTTGGGACAGGGCGTCAAGAGACCCAGTACTTC

d_gene: .
abundance: .
v_gene: TRBV28
j_gene: TRBJ2-2
CDR3aa: CASTTPFGGPNTGELFF
CDR3nt: TGTGCCAGCACCACGCCCTTCGGTGGGCCGAACACCGGGGAGCTGTTTTTT

d_gene: TRBD2
abundance: .
v_gene: TRBV19
j_gene: TRBJ2-1
CDR3aa: CASSSPGTSRNEQFF
CDR3nt: TGTGCCAGTAGTTCCCCCGGGACTAGCAGGAATGAGCAGTTCTTC

d_gene: .
abundance: once
v_gene: TRBV6-1
j_gene: TRBJ1-5
CDR3aa: CASRIRGDSNQPQHF
CDR3nt: TGTGCCAGCAGAATCAGGGGAGATAGCAATCAGCCCCAGCATTTT

d_gene: .
abundance: .
v_gene: TRBV20-1
j_gene: TRBJ1-2
CDR3aa: CSALGGHVDGYTF
CDR3nt: TGCAGTGCCCTCGGGGGACACGTCGATGGCTACACCTTC

d_gene: .
abundance: many
v_gene: TRBV20-1
j_gene: TRBJ1-1
CDR3aa: CSARQNTEAFF
CDR3nt: TGCAGTGCTAGACAGAACACTGAAGCTTTCTTT

d_gene: .
abundance: many
v_gene: TRBV12-3/TRBV12-4
j_gene: TRBJ1-3
CDR3aa: CACNRESSGNTIYF
CDR3nt: TGTGCCTGCAACCGGGAGAGCTCTGGAAACACCATATATTTT

d_gene: .
abundance: few
v_gene: TRBV5-1
j_gene: TRBJ2-1
CDR3aa: CASSLAYGGALGNEQFF
CDR3nt: TGCGCCAGCAGCTTGGCCTATGGGGGGGCGCTGGGCAATGAGCAGTTCTTC

d_gene: .
abundance: .
v_gene: TRBV7-9
j_gene: TRBJ2-1
CDR3aa: CASSLLYGGTYNEQFF
CDR3nt: TGTGCCAGCAGCTTACTTTACGGAGGAACATACAATGAGCAGTTCTTC

d_gene: .
abundance: .
v_gene: TRBV3-1
j_gene: TRBJ1-3
CDR3aa: CASSQRSGGVGSGDTIYF
CDR3nt: TGTGCCAGCAGCCAACGATCTGGAGGGGTTGGCTCTGGAGACACCATATATTTT

d_gene: .
abundance: few
v_gene: TRBV5-1
j_gene: TRBJ2-3
CDR3aa: CASSLGGTPTDTQYF
CDR3nt: TGCGCCAGCAGCTTGGGTGGGACGCCCACAGATACGCAGTATTTT

d_gene: TRBD2
abundance: .
v_gene: TRBV27
j_gene: TRBJ2-1
CDR3aa: CASRTPSGSYNEQFF
CDR3nt: TGTGCCAGCAGGACTCCTAGCGGGTCCTACAATGAGCAGTTCTTC

d_gene: TRBD2
abundance: .
v_gene: TRBV12-3/TRBV12-4
j_gene: TRBJ2-1
CDR3aa: CASSQGLAGVNEQFF
CDR3nt: TGTGCCAGCAGTCAGGGACTAGCGGGAGTTAATGAGCAGTTCTTC

d_gene: .
abundance: .
v_gene: TRBV28
j_gene: TRBJ2-5
CDR3aa: CASSLHGTLRETQYF
CDR3nt: TGTGCCAGCAGTTTACACGGGACCCTGAGGGAGACCCAGTACTTC

d_gene: TRBD2
abundance: .
v_gene: TRBV7-8
j_gene: TRBJ2-2
CDR3aa: CASSLSGGSRTGELFF
CDR3nt: TGTGCCAGCAGCTTAAGTGGCGGGAGTAGGACCGGGGAGCTGTTTTTT

d_gene: TRBD1
abundance: .
v_gene: TRBV6-5
j_gene: TRBJ2-2
CDR3aa: CASSNRGRELFF
CDR3nt: TGTGCCAGCAGTAACAGGGGGAGGGAGCTGTTTTTT

d_gene: TRBD1
abundance: few
v_gene: TRBV18
j_gene: TRBJ2-3
CDR3aa: CASSPWPRGPDTQYF
CDR3nt: TGTGCCAGCTCACCATGGCCGAGGGGGCCAGATACGCAGTATTTT

d_gene: .
abundance: .
v_gene: TRBV7-8
j_gene: TRBJ2-5
CDR3aa: CASGFGQRTFQETQYF
CDR3nt: TGTGCCAGCGGATTTGGTCAGCGGACCTTCCAAGAGACCCAGTACTTC

d_gene: .
abundance: .
v_gene: TRBV4-2
j_gene: TRBJ2-7
CDR3aa: CASSQGVTASSYEQYF
CDR3nt: TGTGCCAGCAGCCAAGGAGTAACGGCCAGCTCCTACGAGCAGTACTTC

d_gene: TRBD2
abundance: few
v_gene: TRBV12-3/TRBV12-4
j_gene: TRBJ2-2
CDR3aa: CASSRAGVTGELFF
CDR3nt: TGTGCCAGCAGCCGAGCGGGGGTCACCGGGGAGCTGTTTTTT

d_gene: .
abundance: .
v_gene: TRBV10-3
j_gene: TRBJ2-2
CDR3aa: CAISEKALNTGELFF
CDR3nt: TGTGCCATCAGTGAGAAGGCCTTGAACACCGGGGAGCTGTTTTTT

d_gene: .
abundance: .
v_gene: TRBV4-1
j_gene: TRBJ2-2
CDR3aa: CASNPYGQEGGELFF
CDR3nt: TGCGCCAGCAACCCCTACGGACAGGAGGGCGGGGAGCTGTTTTTT

d_gene: .
abundance: .
v_gene: TRBV7-2
j_gene: TRBJ2-1
CDR3aa: CASSPGGAAYNEQFF
CDR3nt: TGTGCCAGCAGCCCCGGTGGGGCCGCCTACAATGAGCAGTTCTTC

d_gene: TRBD1
abundance: few
v_gene: TRBV9
j_gene: TRBJ1-2
CDR3aa: CASSVRDRGLGYTF
CDR3nt: TGTGCCAGCAGCGTCCGGGACAGGGGGCTTGGCTACACCTTC

d_gene: .
abundance: few
v_gene: TRBV2
j_gene: TRBJ2-7
CDR3aa: CASKASPSTYEQYF
CDR3nt: TGTGCCAGCAAGGCCTCTCCTAGTACCTACGAGCAGTACTTC

d_gene: TRBD1
abundance: few
v_gene: TRBV5-1
j_gene: TRBJ2-6
CDR3aa: CASSSSGTAASGANVLTF
CDR3nt: TGCGCCAGCAGCTCCTCCGGGACAGCGGCCTCTGGGGCCAACGTCCTGACTTTC

d_gene: .
abundance: .
v_gene: TRBV11-1
j_gene: TRBJ2-2
CDR3aa: CASSAGTMNTGELFF
CDR3nt: TGTGCCAGCAGCGCCGGGACAATGAACACCGGGGAGCTGTTTTTT

d_gene: .
abundance: few
v_gene: TRBV7-9
j_gene: TRBJ1-1
CDR3aa: CASSVAGKQAEAFF
CDR3nt: TGTGCCAGCAGCGTAGCAGGGAAACAGGCTGAAGCTTTCTTT

d_gene: TRBD1
abundance: .
v_gene: TRBV29-1
j_gene: TRBJ2-5
CDR3aa: CSGRDSQETQYF
CDR3nt: TGCAGCGGTAGGGACAGCCAAGAGACCCAGTACTTC

d_gene: TRBD1
abundance: .
v_gene: TRBV5-6
j_gene: TRBJ1-1
CDR3aa: CASSFWGLDRGLNTEAFF
CDR3nt: TGTGCCAGCAGCTTTTGGGGCCTAGACAGGGGCTTGAACACTGAAGCTTTCTTT

d_gene: TRBD1
abundance: few
v_gene: TRBV6-2/TRBV6-3
j_gene: TRBJ1-2
CDR3aa: CASRVDRVANGYTF
CDR3nt: TGTGCCAGCAGGGTCGACAGGGTTGCGAATGGCTACACCTTC

d_gene: TRBD2
abundance: few
v_gene: TRBV20-1
j_gene: TRBJ2-3
CDR3aa: CSAPRPGLAADTQYF
CDR3nt: TGCAGTGCTCCTCGTCCGGGACTAGCAGCAGATACGCAGTATTTT

d_gene: .
abundance: few
v_gene: TRBV6-2/TRBV6-3
j_gene: TRBJ2-7
CDR3aa: CASGSWARYEQYF
CDR3nt: TGTGCCAGCGGGAGTTGGGCGCGGTACGAGCAGTACTTC

d_gene: .
abundance: few
v_gene: TRBV28
j_gene: TRBJ1-3
CDR3aa: CASSFMISGNTIYF
CDR3nt: TGTGCCAGCAGTTTTATGATCTCTGGAAACACCATATATTTT

d_gene: .
abundance: .
v_gene: TRBV12-3/TRBV12-4
j_gene: TRBJ1-1
CDR3aa: CASSLWGEAFF
CDR3nt: TGTGCCAGCAGTTTATGGGGTGAAGCTTTCTTT

d_gene: .
abundance: .
v_gene: TRBV12-3/TRBV12-4
j_gene: TRBJ2-3
CDR3aa: CASSFSAGGTDTQYF
CDR3nt: TGTGCCAGCAGTTTCTCCGCCGGAGGCACAGATACGCAGTATTTT